This TCR beta chain is from a study of T cell changes during pregnancy in multiple sclerosis (dated by TCRdb to between 2018 and 2021). As for the study more broadly: In women with multiple sclerosis, the researchers looked at how the T cell repertoire shifted as pregnancy progressed.

Receptor libraries were prepared by the immunoSEQ multiplex PCR assay. The source is immuneACCESS, and TCRdb retained only in-frame sequences with V and J called. Part of the clones is not carried over; for the studies checked, unresolved V genes explain less than half of this, and the remainder is unexplained. The sample profile shows 45,000 to 60,000 clones; around 90% of them were found once. The ten largest clones represent more than 0.9% of the sample. For CDR1 and CDR2, the germline V gene lists SGDLS and YYNGEE. Ends trimmed: V by 6 bases, J by 8 bases; bases unmatched to a gene: 11. CDR3 length: 17 amino acids, cysteine to phenylalanine. CDR3 DNA only is kept here, 51 bases in frame from base 1. Turning to this clone: What this receptor recognizes is not known. Base quality data are lacking; no much larger clone is found one base away.

This receptor was identified in a female donor in good health, enrolled as a control in a pregnancy study. The rearranged chain carries TRBV9 and TRBJ2-1; TRBD2 lines up with 16 middle nucleotides. Source: peripheral blood, taken after pregnancy. This receptor carries the CDR3 CASTPGLAGGPSHEQFF. The DNA sequence is given as TGTGCCAGCACCCCGGGACTAGCGGGGGGGCCAAGCCATGAGCAGTTCTTC.